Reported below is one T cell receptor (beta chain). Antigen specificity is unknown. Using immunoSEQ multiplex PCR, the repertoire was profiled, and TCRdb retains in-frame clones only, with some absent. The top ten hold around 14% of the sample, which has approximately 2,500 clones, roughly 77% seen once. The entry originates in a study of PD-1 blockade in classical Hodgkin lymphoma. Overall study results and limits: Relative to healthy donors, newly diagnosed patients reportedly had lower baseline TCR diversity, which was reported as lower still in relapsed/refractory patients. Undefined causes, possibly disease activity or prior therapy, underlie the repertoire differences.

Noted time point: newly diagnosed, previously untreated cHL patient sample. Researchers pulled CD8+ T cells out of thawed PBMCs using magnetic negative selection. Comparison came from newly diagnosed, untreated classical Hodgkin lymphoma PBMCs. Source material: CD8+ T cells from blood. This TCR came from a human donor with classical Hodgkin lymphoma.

DNA for the CDR3: TGTGCCAGCAGCCTGGACAAACACACCTACAATGAGCAGTTCTTC. The encoded protein is CASSLDKHTYNEQFF. V gene TRBV7-9 combines with J gene TRBJ2-1, with a weak D call TRBD1 (5 bases). Germline lookup yields CDR1 SEHNR and CDR2 FQNEAQ (reference sequence). This CDR3 has 15 residues. Trimming left V 5 bases short and J 2 bases short, with 13 bases between.